This T cell receptor (beta chain) originates from a study of CD8 T cells in ankylosing spondylitis. Library preparation for TCR beta used quantitative 5'-RACE with molecular barcodes. Using its own MiXCR run on the 5' RACE reads, TCRdb lists one record per CDR3 protein. The data hold about 360,000 distinct CDR3 sequences, with over 12% observed a single time. With regard to this clonotype: Its cognate antigen is unknown.

Findings and limits, study-wide: Ankylosing spondylitis blood appeared to be characterized by a TCR beta motif of 8 or 9 highly homologous variants. Some of the motif variants had earlier been found in reactive arthritis patients' fluid and blood. Clones tied to disease were said to be significantly enriched in matched ankylosing spondylitis synovial fluid.

The V gene end was trimmed by 6 bases and the J gene end by 13 bases; junction bases not matched to a gene: 9. CDR1 LGHDT and CDR2 YNNKEL come from the germline V gene (reference sequence). The CDR3 spans 12 residues. The chain recombines TRBV3-1 with TRBJ2-4; 7 bases fit TRBD1. The sample comprised blood, either unsorted or a sorted T cell fraction (not recorded which). The TCR sequence derives from a male donor with ankylosing spondylitis or in good health (not recorded which). The CDR3 spells CASSAPGTDQYF. The CDR3 DNA reads as TGTGCCAGCAGTGCCCCCGGGACAGACCAGTACTTC.